This note documents a single T cell receptor beta chain sequence. These data originate in a study of blood T cell repertoires in COVID-19. Across the study: Nucleic acid was either cDNA or gDNA, and it came from T cells, B-cell-depleted T cells, or PBMCs.

V lost 3 bases and J lost 7; bases outside the gene matches: 13. This CDR3 contains 16 residues. The germline CDR1 and CDR2 sequences are DFQATT and SNEGSKA (reference sequence). Measured with immunoSEQ multiplex PCR; TCRdb has only the in-frame clones, and not every one. The sample has under 95,000 clones, less than 80% seen once. This clonotype was obtained from a man in his sixties with active or convalescent COVID-19. Input material: peripheral blood. J is TRBJ2-1 and V is TRBV20-1; TRBD2 aligns across 9 bases. CDR3 residues: CSASRPSGEGWNEQFF. Here the CDR3 DNA reads TGCAGTGCTAGTAGGCCTAGCGGGGAAGGTTGGAATGAGCAGTTCTTC.